These 26 T cell receptor beta chains originate from one sample sequenced in a study of T-cell reconstitution after alpha-beta-depleted transplantation in children. Unique molecular identifiers were incorporated when the TCRbeta library was constructed. TCRdb processed the PCR reads anew with MiXCR; each CDR3 protein has one entry. The sample includes fewer than 400,000 distinct CDR3 sequences, around 20% of them seen just once. The sample in question was PBMCs from the stem cell graft donor, obtained from the stem cell graft. These receptors came from a human donor who donated a stem cell graft to a child with acute myeloid leukemia.

This clonotype was counted a few times. The genes are TRBV27 and TRBJ2-7; 14 bases are shared with TRBD2. Trimming removed 4 bases from V and 0 bases from J; junction bases left unmatched: 5. CDR1 MNHEY and CDR2 SMNVEV come from the germline V gene (reference sequence). The CDR3 extends over 17 amino acids. The CDR3 coding sequence is TGTGCCAGCAGTTCAGGGACTAGCGGGAGCTTCTCCTACGAGCAGTACTTC. Translation gives CASSSGTSGSFSYEQYF.

This rearrangement joins TRBV4-3 to TRBJ2-7, with TRBD1 matching over 10 bases. Germline V gene sequence: CDR1 LGHNA, CDR2 YSLEER. This CDR3 has 14 residues. V lost 0 bases and J lost 8; bases outside the gene matches: 4. This CDR3 reads CASSQDDRGQKQYF. The CDR3 bases are TGCGCCAGCAGCCAAGACGACAGGGGGCAAAAGCAGTACTTC.

This clonotype was observed many times. The chain uses TRBV11-2 and TRBJ2-1; D is uncertain. CDR1 and CDR2 (germline): SGHAT, FQNNGV. This CDR3 region has 13 residues. V was shortened by 5 bases and J by 8 bases, with 13 bases between the two germline ends. This CDR3 reads CASSLTWGHEQFF. The CDR3 nucleotides are TGTGCCAGCAGCCTTACTTGGGGTCATGAGCAGTTCTTC.

The chain uses TRBV3-1 and TRBJ2-4; D may be TRBD1 (5 bases). V lost 1 base and J lost 8, with 9 bases in between. The CDR3 consists of 13 residues. Germline V gives CDR1 LGHDT, CDR2 YNNKEL (reference sequence). CDR3 residues: CASSQVQGYIQYF. CDR3 nucleotides: TGTGCCAGCAGCCAAGTGCAGGGTTACATTCAGTACTTC.

This clonotype has more than one count but fewer than ten. V is TRBV12-3 or TRBV12-4 and J is TRBJ1-1, with TRBD1 matching over 7 bases. J gave up 1 base and V 7 bases, and 3 bases lay outside the gene matches. The CDR3 loop spans 13 amino acids. The CDR3 nucleotides read TGTGCCAGCATTCACAGGGGGAACACTGAAGCTTTCTTT. Protein: CASIHRGNTEAFF.

This clonotype was recorded a few times. The V and J genes are TRBV7-8 and TRBJ1-1; 9 bases fit TRBD1. The germline gives CDR1 SGHVS, CDR2 FQNEAQ. The CDR3 sequence is 15 residues long. Germline trimming cut 5 bases from V and 5 bases from J; bases unmatched to any gene: 9. CDR3 sequence: CASSPTNRGQTEAFF. In nucleotides, the CDR3 is TGTGCCAGCAGCCCGACAAACAGGGGGCAAACTGAAGCTTTCTTT.

This clonotype was observed a few times. This chain connects TRBV25-1 to TRBJ2-7; D not resolved. The germline V and J ends were trimmed by 1 base and 0 bases, with 7 bases remaining between them. The CDR3 has 14 amino acids. Germline lookup yields CDR1 MGHDK and CDR2 SYGVNS. The CDR3 is CASSESLGSYEQYF. DNA of the CDR3: TGTGCCAGCAGTGAATCTCTAGGCTCCTACGAGCAGTACTTC.

This clonotype appeared a few times. J is TRBJ2-1 and V is TRBV27; maybe TRBD2 (7 bases). The V end was cut by 1 base, the J end by 4 bases, with 17 bases between. The germline V gene encodes CDR1 MNHEY and CDR2 SMNVEV (reference sequence). The CDR3 has 17 amino acids. The CDR3 bases are TGTGCCAGCAGTTTATGGGTAGGGGGAGGGAAATACAATGAGCAGTTCTTC. Its translation is CASSLWVGGGKYNEQFF.

This chain connects TRBV18 to TRBJ1-1, with no clear D. The germline gives CDR1 KGHSH, CDR2 LQKENI. Trimming pared 6 bases from V and 1 base from J, leaving 9 bases between. This CDR3 contains 13 residues. The CDR3 is CASSPSSNTEAFF. CDR3 sequence (DNA): TGTGCCAGCTCGCCAAGCTCGAACACTGAAGCTTTCTTT.

This clonotype has a count of ten or more. This rearrangement joins TRBV12-3 or TRBV12-4 to TRBJ1-1, with D hard to call. The CDR3 loop spans 11 amino acids. Trimming stripped 6 bases from V and 5 bases from J, with 7 bases between. This CDR3 reads CASRRRTEAFF. CDR3 DNA sequence: TGTGCCAGCAGACGCAGAACTGAAGCTTTCTTT.

This clonotype was seen a handful of times. The chain recombines TRBV10-1 with TRBJ2-7; the D gene is possibly TRBD2 (6 bases). CDR3 length equals 14 residues. The ends were cut back, 4 bases at V and 9 bases at J, with 19 bases in the middle. CDR1 and CDR2 (germline): WNHNN, SYGVQD (reference sequence). The CDR3 region has the DNA TGCGCCAGCAGTGGTTTGCGGGACCCCTTTGCGCAGTACTTC. This sequence encodes CASSGLRDPFAQYF.

In its sample, this clonotype was seen a few times. The rearrangement joins TRBV19 to TRBJ1-4; 7 positions agree with TRBD1. With 4 bases clipped from V and 0 bases from J, the junction kept 11 bases outside the gene matches. The CDR3 sequence is 18 residues long. Looked up from germline, CDR1 is LNHDA and CDR2 is SQIVND (reference sequence). In DNA, the CDR3 is TGTGCCAGTAGTACAGGGACAGCGATCGTTGCAACTAATGAAAAACTGTTTTTT. It specifies CASSTGTAIVATNEKLFF.

This clonotype was counted ten times or more. The chain uses TRBV20-1 and TRBJ2-3; D could derive from TRBD1 or TRBD2 (5 bases each). This CDR3 spans 16 amino acids. From germline, CDR1 is DFQATT and CDR2 SNEGSKA (reference sequence). Trimming pared 0 bases from V and 0 bases from J, leaving 13 bases between. CDR3 protein: CSARDPFRDSTDTQYF. DNA of the CDR3: TGCAGTGCTAGAGATCCTTTCAGGGACAGCACAGATACGCAGTATTTT.

In this sample, this clonotype turned up a few times. The chain links TRBV4-1 to TRBJ2-5, with a weak D call TRBD2 (6 bases). The CDR3 is 20 amino acids. V dropped 1 base and J dropped 5 bases, with 29 bases sitting between them. Germline V lookup: CDR1 MGHRA, CDR2 YSYEKL. The CDR3 sequence: CASSQVAVSSATRSWETQYF. The CDR3, as DNA: TGCGCCAGCAGCCAAGTGGCTGTGTCTAGCGCAACTAGAAGTTGGGAGACCCAGTACTTC.

In its sample, this clonotype was seen a few times. The J gene is TRBJ2-7, the V gene TRBV28, with 9 bases lining up with TRBD1. V was pared by 6 bases and J by 5 bases, with 8 bases of the junction left unmatched. The germline CDR1 and CDR2 sequences are MDHEN and SYDVKM. The CDR3 consists of 14 residues. The CDR3 reads CASRPRQGDNEQYF. In nucleotides, the CDR3 is TGTGCCAGCAGGCCGAGACAGGGGGACAACGAGCAGTACTTC.

In this sample, this clonotype turned up many times. DNA of the CDR3: TGCAGCGCTAGCTACATGAACACTGAAGCTTTCTTT. It encodes CSASYMNTEAFF. The V gene is TRBV29-1, the J gene TRBJ1-1, with no clear D. Between the trimmed V and J ends, which lost 7 bases and 0 bases, there was a span of 9 bases. CDR1 SQVTM and CDR2 ANQGSEA come from the germline V gene. This CDR3 is 12 amino acids long.

This clonotype was recorded a few times. The rearrangement joins TRBV12-3 or TRBV12-4 to TRBJ1-2; possible D gene TRBD1, 6 bases. The CDR3 extends over 12 amino acids. Trimming pared 8 bases from V and 11 bases from J, leaving 18 bases between. The CDR3 is CASGQTGQGYTF. DNA of the CDR3: TGTGCCAGCGGACAGACAGGCCAAGGGTACACCTTC.

This sequence joins TRBV5-6 and TRBJ2-7; TRBD2 matches at 7 bases. CDR1 SGHDT and CDR2 YYEEEE come from the germline V gene. The junction had 13 bases not matched to a gene; V was cut back by 3 bases and J by 4 bases. CDR3 length equals 16 residues. For the CDR3, the DNA is TGTGCCAGCAGCTCCACATTTCGGACTAGTTTTTACGAGCAGTACTTC. Amino acid sequence: CASSSTFRTSFYEQYF.

This clonotype was counted ten times or more. V and J are TRBV6-6 and TRBJ2-1, with TRBD2 matching 9 bases. This CDR3 spans 16 amino acids. The V gene end was trimmed by 5 bases and the J gene end by 4 bases; junction bases not matched to a gene: 9. Germline CDR1 MNHNY, CDR2 SVGAGI (reference sequence). The CDR3, as DNA: TGTGCCAGCAGTCGACAGCTAGCGGGAAGTTACAATGAGCAGTTCTTC. Its translation: CASSRQLAGSYNEQFF.

This clonotype was observed many times. The gene calls are TRBV20-1 and TRBJ2-7, with a tentative D call TRBD1 (6 bases). This CDR3 has 14 residues. Trimming left V 3 bases short and J 2 bases short, with 14 bases between. Germline-derived CDR1 and CDR2 are DFQATT and SNEGSKA (reference sequence). The CDR3: CSARGRGSTYEQYF. CDR3 nucleotide sequence: TGCAGTGCTAGGGGCAGGGGATCGACCTACGAGCAGTACTTC.

The rearrangement links TRBV29-1 to TRBJ2-1; 8 bases are a match to TRBD2. The ends lost 8 bases at V and 7 bases at J; junction bases unmatched: 16. This CDR3 has 15 amino acids. Germline values: CDR1 SQVTM, CDR2 ANQGSEA. CDR3 sequence reads: CSYGLGGVSFNEQFF. CDR3 nucleotide sequence: TGCAGCTACGGGCTCGGGGGGGTTTCTTTTAATGAGCAGTTCTTC.

The J gene is TRBJ2-7, the V gene TRBV15; D may be TRBD1 (5 bases). The CDR3 totals 14 residues. In germline, CDR1 is LNHNV, CDR2 YYDKDF (reference sequence). The germline V and J ends were trimmed by 0 bases and 1 base, with 7 bases remaining between them. CDR3 nucleotides: TGTGCCACCAGCAGAGAAGCAGGGTCCTACGAGCAGTACTTC. This codes for CATSREAGSYEQYF. The entire variable domain, with the rest obtained from reference TRBV15 and TRBJ2-7, is as follows: DAMVIQNPRYQVTQFGKPVTLSCSQTLNHNVMYWYQQKSSQAPKLLFHYYDKDFNNEADTPDNFQSRRPNTSFCFLDIRSPGLGDTAMYLCATSREAGSYEQYFGPGTRLTVT.

This clonotype has more than one count but fewer than ten. The gene calls are TRBV24-1 and TRBJ2-1; TRBD2 matches 8 bases. Per the germline V gene, CDR1 is KGHDR and CDR2 is SFDVKD. This CDR3 contains 13 residues. The trim removed 10 bases at V and 8 bases at J, leaving 9 bases unmatched. CDR3 nucleotide sequence: TGTGCCACATCGCGGACTAGCTTCTATGAGCAGTTCTTC. Translated: CATSRTSFYEQFF.

A few counts support this clonotype. The chain links TRBV7-6 to TRBJ2-5, with 9 bases identical to TRBD2. Germline CDR1 and CDR2: SGHVS and FNYEAQ. This CDR3 spans 15 amino acids. Unmatched junction bases numbered 2, after V lost 1 base and J lost 2 bases. The CDR3 protein is CASSLGSGRQETQYF. The CDR3 DNA follows: TGTGCCAGCAGCTTAGGAAGCGGGAGGCAAGAGACCCAGTACTTC.

At least ten counts were recorded for this clonotype. This chain uses TRBV10-3 with TRBJ2-3; D unclear. The CDR3 consists of 13 residues. Trimming cost V 5 bases and J 6 bases, with 12 bases left between them. The germline V gene encodes CDR1 ENHRY and CDR2 SYGVKD. CDR3 amino acids: CAISPQSPDTQYF. The CDR3 DNA reads TGTGCCATCAGTCCGCAGTCGCCGGATACGCAGTATTTT.

The chain carries TRBV18 and TRBJ2-3, with D possibly being TRBD2 (6 bases). V lost 0 bases and J 8 bases, leaving 6 bases between the germline ends. Per the germline V gene, CDR1 is KGHSH and CDR2 is LQKENI. This CDR3 is 12 amino acids long. The CDR3 bases are TGTGCCAGCTCACCACCGGGAGGTACGCAGTATTTT. Encoded protein: CASSPPGGTQYF. The entire variable domain, with the rest obtained from reference TRBV18 and TRBJ2-3, is as follows: NAGVMQNPRHLVRRRGQEARLRCSPMKGHSHVYWYRQLPEEGLKFMVYLQKENIIDESGMPKERFSAEFPKEGPSILRIQQVVRGDSAAYFCASSPPGGTQYFGPGTRLTVL.